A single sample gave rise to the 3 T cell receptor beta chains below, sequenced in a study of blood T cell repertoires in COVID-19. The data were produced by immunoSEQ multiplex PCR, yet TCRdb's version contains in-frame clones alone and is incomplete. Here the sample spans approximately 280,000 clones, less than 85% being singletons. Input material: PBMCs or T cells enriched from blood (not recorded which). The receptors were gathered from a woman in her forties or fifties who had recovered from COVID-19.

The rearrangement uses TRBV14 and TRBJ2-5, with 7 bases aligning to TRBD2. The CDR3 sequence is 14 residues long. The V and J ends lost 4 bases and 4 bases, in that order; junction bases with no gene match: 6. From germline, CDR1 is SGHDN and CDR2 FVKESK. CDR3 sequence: CASSLRTRGETQYF. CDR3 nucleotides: TGTGCCAGCAGCCTTCGGACTAGAGGAGAGACCCAGTACTTC.

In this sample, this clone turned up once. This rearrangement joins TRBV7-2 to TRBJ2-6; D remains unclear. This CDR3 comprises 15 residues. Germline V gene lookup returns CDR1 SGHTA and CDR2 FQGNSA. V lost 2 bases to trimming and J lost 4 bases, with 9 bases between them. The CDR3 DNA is TGTGCCAGCAGCTTATTGGGCCCCGGGGCCAACGTCCTGACTTTC. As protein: CASSLLGPGANVLTF. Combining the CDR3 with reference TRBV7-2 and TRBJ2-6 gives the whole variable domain GAGVSQSPSNKVTEKGKDVELRCDPISGHTALYWYRQSLGQGLEFLIYFQGNSAPDKSGLPSDRFSAERTGGSVSTLTIQRTQQEDSAVYLCASSLLGPGANVLTFGAGSRLTVL.

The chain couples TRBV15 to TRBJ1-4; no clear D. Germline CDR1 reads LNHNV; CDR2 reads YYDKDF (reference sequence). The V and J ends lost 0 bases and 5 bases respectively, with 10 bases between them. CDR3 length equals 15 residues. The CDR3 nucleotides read TGTGCCACCAGCAGAGATCGCGCGGAAAATGAAAAACTGTTTTTT. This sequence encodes CATSRDRAENEKLFF.